One and the same sample provided the 10 T cell receptor beta chains below, sequenced in a study of cytomegalovirus exposure and HLA in healthy donors. The PCR had 60 Vbeta and 13 Jbeta primers. This table comes from immunoSEQ multiplex PCR, and its TCRdb copy is limited to in-frame clones, with some not included. The sample includes under 95,000 clones, roughly 74% of them seen just once. Sequenced material: PBMCs. These receptor sequences come from a man in his forties or fifties in good health and CMV-seronegative.

The V and J genes are TRBV11-2 and TRBJ1-6, with 10 nucleotides matching TRBD1. CDR3 length equals 17 residues. CDR1 SGHAT and CDR2 FQNNGV come from the germline V gene. The junction had 5 bases not matched to a gene; V was cut back by 0 bases and J by 6 bases. CDR3 protein: CASSLERDRGTNSPLHF. Here the CDR3 DNA reads TGTGCCAGCAGCTTAGAACGGGACAGGGGTACTAATTCACCCCTCCACTTT. Filled out from reference TRBV11-2 and TRBJ1-6, the complete variable domain reads EAGVAQSPRYKIIEKRQSVAFWCNPISGHATLYWYQQILGQGPKLLIQFQNNGVVDDSQLPKDRFSAERLKGVDSTLKIQPAKLEDSAVYLCASSLERDRGTNSPLHFGNGTRLTVT.

V and J are TRBV29-1 and TRBJ2-1; 10 bases align to TRBD2. This CDR3 contains 15 residues. Germline CDR1 and CDR2: SQVTM and ANQGSEA. The trim removed 7 bases at V and 4 bases at J, leaving 10 bases unmatched. CDR3: CSAHKGLASYNEQFF. For the CDR3, the DNA is TGCAGCGCCCACAAGGGACTAGCGAGTTACAATGAGCAGTTCTTC.

This chain joins TRBV2 and TRBJ2-6, with D possibly matching TRBD1 (7 bases). V lost 4 bases to trimming and J lost 4 bases, with 17 bases between them. Germline CDR1 reads SNHLY; CDR2 reads FYNNEI. CDR3 length equals 17 residues. The CDR3 region is CASSGVRRGQGANVLTF. The DNA for the CDR3 is TGTGCCAGCAGTGGGGTACGGAGGGGGCAAGGGGCCAACGTCCTGACTTTC.

V gene TRBV12-5 combines with J gene TRBJ2-3, with TRBD2 matching 8 bases. The CDR3 extends over 15 amino acids. Germline CDR1 reads LGHNT; CDR2 reads FRNRAP. J gave up 0 bases and V 6 bases, and 5 bases lay outside the gene matches. The CDR3 region is CASGHIAGSTDTQYF. As DNA, the CDR3 is TGTGCTAGTGGACACATAGCGGGAAGCACAGATACGCAGTATTTT.

The chain combines TRBV6-6 with TRBJ1-1; no clear D gene. V gave up 6 bases and J gave up 5 bases, with 7 bases separating them. The germline V gene has CDR1 MNHNY and CDR2 SVGAGI (reference sequence). The CDR3 runs to 11 residues. As DNA, the CDR3 is TGTGCCAGCAGCCCTTCGACTGAAGCTTTCTTT. Translated, it gives CASSPSTEAFF.

As DNA, the CDR3 is TGTGCCAGCAGCTTGGTCACAGGGGCCTCCGGAAACACCATATATTTT. It codes for CASSLVTGASGNTIYF. The gene calls are TRBV5-6 and TRBJ1-3, with 7 bases matching TRBD1. In germline, CDR1 is SGHDT, CDR2 YYEEEE. CDR3 size: 16 residues. After removal of 0 bases from V and 4 bases from J, the junction contained 7 bases not matched to a gene.

This clone was observed a single time. The chain recombines TRBV9 with TRBJ2-1, with 8 bases matching TRBD2. J gave up 8 bases and V 2 bases, and 12 bases lay outside the gene matches. The germline V gene has CDR1 SGDLS and CDR2 YYNGEE. The CDR3 loop spans 16 amino acids. CDR3 in amino acids: CASSVAPGLGGDEQFF. CDR3 in DNA: TGTGCCAGCAGCGTCGCTCCGGGACTAGGGGGTGATGAGCAGTTCTTC.

Here the CDR3 DNA reads TGTGCCAGCAGTAACTCAGGGCAGGGAGGTAAGCCCCAGCATTTT. It is translated as CASSNSGQGGKPQHF. This chain joins TRBV9 and TRBJ1-5, with TRBD1 as a possible D gene (5 bases). V lost 5 bases to trimming and J lost 8 bases, with 20 bases between them. The CDR3 has 15 amino acids. Germline V gives CDR1 SGDLS, CDR2 YYNGEE.

The chain joins TRBV12-2 to TRBJ2-3; TRBD1, the D gene given by the table, was not confirmed from the DNA. TRBV12-2 is an annotated pseudogene. The CDR3 totals 15 residues. The chain's CDR3 is CASRFPTGVADTQYF. In DNA form, the CDR3 reads TGTGCAAGTCGCTTCCCAACAGGGGTCGCAGATACGCAGTATTTT.

The chain couples TRBV29-1 to TRBJ2-5; TRBD1 is a possible D gene (6 bases). The CDR3 loop spans 13 amino acids. The V gene's germline CDR1 is SQVTM and CDR2 ANQGSEA. V was pared by 6 bases and J by 1 base, with 12 bases between. The CDR3 region has the DNA TGCAGCGTGCCCCGGGACACCCAAGAGACCCAGTACTTC. Translating it yields CSVPRDTQETQYF.